This record looks at one T cell receptor (beta chain) sequence and its context. The target of this receptor is not known. Base qualities are missing; no much larger clone stands one base away. Receptor amplification or capture employed the immunoSEQ multiplex PCR assay. For the multiplex PCR, a mixture combining 60 forward primers for TCR Vbeta segments and 13 reverse primers for TCR Jbeta segments was used. The CDR3 region of rearranged TCR beta genes was amplified from genomic DNA with a multiplex PCR assay. The Illumina HiSeq System was used to sequence the amplified TCR beta libraries as 87-base-pair reads. The authors' pipeline ran thus. A later analysis tallied around 80 million unique TCR beta chains across the roughly 610 repertoires, and some 10 million of those chains were shared by two or more donors. Raw reads were error-corrected and collapsed into unique sequences with a nearest-neighbor algorithm that merged closely related sequences to remove PCR and sequencing errors. Alignment of CDR3 sequences to IMGT reference sequences was used to assign V, D and J gene segments. For a sequence to be retained, a match of at least six nucleotides was required to both a V gene segment and a J gene segment. A rearrangement was called productive if the CDR3 had no stop codons and remained in frame with V and J, and every other rearrangement was called non-productive. CDR3 was defined by IMGT convention, running from the second conserved V-encoded cysteine to the conserved J-encoded phenylalanine. The earlier analysis of some 540 of the donors excluded any sequence lacking an unambiguous match to a single V gene segment. In an earlier analysis of a few hundred of the donors, a V segment was called functional when productive rearrangements were above 56.7%, and segregating when the standard deviation between donors exceeded 5%. A statistical classification framework was built to diagnose cytomegalovirus status from the catalog of TCR beta chain sequences. V and J gene assignment, in a later analysis, came from comparing TCR nucleotide sequences with IMGT/GENE-DB human TR gene sequences. The TCRdist pipeline was used in a later analysis to assign CDR3 sequences and most-parsimonious VDJ recombination scenarios. A later analysis defined each TCR beta chain by its CDR3 amino acid sequence plus V-gene family, and excluded reads lacking a unique V-gene family. In a later analysis, 500 to 650 highly shared, low-generation-probability nucleotide sequences were removed to address suspected cross-contamination and a sequencing artifact. A later analysis calculated a clonal expansion index for each public chain from normalized within-repertoire ranks of inferred template counts. A later analysis computed generation probabilities with a VDJ recombination model fitted to out-of-frame rearrangements, and checked the results against IGoR. A later analysis scored TCR-TCR, TCR-HLA and TCR-CMV co-occurrence with hypergeometric tests, applying a repertoire-size bias correction to TCR pairs. To estimate false discovery rates, a later analysis permuted the HLA or CMV assignments 20 times. In a later analysis, co-occurring TCRs were grouped with DBSCAN, and TCRdist sequence similarity was added when clustering was performed within HLA-allele-positive subsets. For co-occurrence clustering, repertoires with fewer than 30,000 or more than 120,000 public chains were excluded, along with about five repertoires with anomalous nucleotide sharing. The immuneACCESS repertoire file appears here via TCRdb, limited to in-frame rearrangements. These files lack a portion of the clones; in checked studies, under half of the deficit traces to unresolved V genes, and the cause of the others is not known. That table supplies the V and J calls and clone size; D and trimming were determined from the DNA. The sample records about 100,000 clones, around four fifths of which are singletons. Around 7% of the sample goes to the ten largest clones.

In total, 666 healthy bone marrow donors made up the cohort. Cohort members were all nominally healthy when sampled, although unrecorded immune exposures were likely present. The donor was CMV seronegative and was included in the group of a few hundred seronegative cohort members. A peripheral blood sample was provided by each donor, and peripheral blood mononuclear cells were used for TCR beta sequencing. The Qiagen DNeasy Blood Extraction Kit was used to extract genomic DNA from the blood cell samples. The junction shows trimming of 7 bases on V and 1 base on J, plus 4 bases between the germline ends. Inclusive of the bounding cysteine and phenylalanine, the CDR3 is 12 residues long. The DNA shown is the 36-base CDR3, in frame from base 1. Reading the germline V gene (reference sequence) gives CDR1 MNHEY and CDR2 SMNVEV. The entry originates in a study of cytomegalovirus exposure and HLA in healthy donors (dated by TCRdb to 2016 to 2017). Some background on the complete study: An earlier analysis of several hundred of the donors reported roughly 300 Gb of sequence data and more than 90 million unique TCR beta sequences from some 180 million T cells. Both class I and class II loci were covered by HLA typing, at four-digit resolution. An early release that covered about 600 HLA-typed donors contained approximately 300 gigabases of sequencing data and tens of millions of unique TCR sequences. A separate validation cohort of roughly 120 different subjects was used in addition to the 666-subject first cohort. A later genetic analysis used genome-wide SNP genotypes for about 65% of the roughly 700 donors, treating that subset as a discovery cohort. The T cell repertoires of roughly 660 subjects were profiled by immunosequencing and related to cytomegalovirus serostatus. The later analysis used no new phenotypic data to find candidate immune exposures, relying instead on TCR beta sequences and their occurrence across donors. High-throughput TCR immunosequencing, statistical association of individual TCRs with disease status, and machine learning were combined to predict cytomegalovirus infection status. Typing coverage differed by locus: A, B, C, DRB1 and DQB1 were typed in roughly 629-630 donors, DQA1 in 522, DPA1 in 600 to 610, and DPB1 in around 490. Every discovery cohort repertoire had been produced on one sequencing platform. Across 300 to 400 genotyped donors of the cohort, an average of about 240,000 unique TCR beta nucleotide sequences per donor were sequenced, and 15% to 20% of those sequences were non-productive. A later analysis re-analyzed previously published TCR beta repertoires from 666 donors and added high-resolution HLA genotyping to study TCR occurrence patterns. Alongside the repertoire data, information on donor age, sex, ethnicity and CMV serostatus was compiled. Of the roughly 400 genotyped donors, about 84% fell in the genetic ancestry cluster associated with self-reported Caucasian donors. Several DR-DQ haplotypes were handled as single units for association and clustering because linkage in the cohort was strong. The aim of the study was to test whether cataloging public T cell receptors could identify signatures of past pathogen exposure. To decide whether each TCR beta V gene segment behaved as functional or pseudogenic, an earlier analysis of some 580 of the donors relied on high-throughput TCR beta sequencing.

Results and caveats for the whole study, not just this receptor: The presence/absence analyses assumed that sequencing depth was roughly uniform across donors, and that assumption may not be true. A later analysis found that HLA-associated TCR beta chains were more clonally expanded and had lower generation probabilities than equally common non-associated chains. In the study, approximately 150 TCR beta chains were listed as associated with cytomegalovirus. When HLA alleles, especially DR and DQ, strongly co-occurred, attributing TCR associations to individual alleles was difficult. Linkage disequilibrium might explain the correlated functional status among segregating V segments, but an unknown experimental factor could not be ruled out. In an earlier analysis of fewer than 750 of the donors, most TCR beta V segments were observed in productive rearrangements about 90% or about 30% of the time, broadly matching IMGT annotations. The only immune exposure information available for the cohort was CMV serostatus. The classifier was reported to diagnose cytomegalovirus status with high specificity and sensitivity in both the original and validation cohorts. In a later analysis, most CMV-associated TCR beta chains were found to appear HLA-restricted, with HLA associations seemingly driven largely by CMV exposure. Compared with the approximately 720-donor mean, donors in an Asian-associated ancestry cluster had fewer N-insertions in productive TCRs, according to a later genetic analysis. A further reported finding was that TCR beta sequences accurately predicted the HLA-A and HLA-B alleles for most subjects in the first cohort. A later genetic analysis associated a missense DCLRE1C variant with V-gene and J-gene trimming of TCR beta chains, and an independent cohort replicated the association. In vitro tests confirmed that a few of the cytomegalovirus-associated TCR beta chains recognize cytomegalovirus antigens. Some IMGT-functional V segments, including TRBV6-2 and TRBV6-3, could not be distinguished by the 87-base-pair reads and were therefore excluded. Because counts were too low, seventeen rarely observed V segments, including chromosome 9 orphons, were excluded from the earlier analysis of 587 of the donors. This cohort had only TCR beta chains sequenced, and the lack of alpha or paired-chain data limited which features could be detected. The authors suggested that the approach could potentially be extended to other disease states and immunological phenotypes. Because HLA typing was unavailable for some donors at each locus, only the typed subset was used in association tests. Specific HLA alleles were associated with 15,000 to 20,000 TCR beta sequences at a false discovery rate of 0.05 in a later analysis. In a later analysis, TCR association rates were found to vary across HLA loci, with the most associated TCRs seen for DRB1 alleles and the fewest for HLA-C alleles. The sequencing pipeline was judged likely to have produced a cluster of highly shared sequence variants as a technical artifact. Several of the top co-occurrence clusters appeared to be linked to parvovirus B19, influenza, CMV and Epstein-Barr virus, according to a later analysis. Most TCR sequences were observed very rarely across donors, whereas some public TCRs were present in many individuals.

Specimen: PBMCs. The sequence links TRBV27 to TRBJ1-4; no D segment can be confidently identified. The receptor's source is a man younger than 45 in good health and CMV-seronegative. The CDR3 protein is CASKRTNEKLFF. Read as DNA, the sequence is TGTGCCAGCAAGAGAACTAATGAAAAACTGTTTTTT.